One sample yielded the 23 T cell receptor beta chains listed below, sequenced in a study of blood T cells in healthy people across ages. Through a sample-barcoded 5' primer and a J-beta primer mix, a second PCR was run for roughly 7 to 12 cycles. TCRdb passed the 5' RACE reads through MiXCR, listing each CDR3 protein once. The data show hundreds of thousands of distinct CDR3 sequences, roughly 44% seen once. The sample was blood. The receptors shown here come from a woman aged 55-69 years in good health.

The chain couples TRBV6-5 to TRBJ1-1, with TRBD1 as a possible D gene (5 bases). Germline CDR1 is MNHEY and CDR2 is SVGAGI. The V gene lost 6 bases and the J gene lost 5 bases, with 19 bases spanning the gap. The CDR3 contains 15 residues. The DNA for the CDR3 is TGTGCCAGCAGCCTTATGGGAGGGGCGAGGACTGAAGCTTTCTTT. It encodes CASSLMGGARTEAFF.

The chain has TRBV7-8 and TRBJ2-1; D perhaps matches TRBD1 (5 bases). Germline V gene lookup returns CDR1 SGHVS and CDR2 FQNEAQ. V lost 1 base, J lost 12 bases, and 19 bases lay in between. The CDR3 extends over 15 amino acids. CDR3 bases: TGTGCCAGCAGCTTAGGAGGACAATCTCACTACGGGCAGTTCTTC. Amino acids: CASSLGGQSHYGQFF.

This chain uses TRBV13 with TRBJ2-5; D may correspond to TRBD1 or TRBD2 (6 bases each). CDR1 is PRHDT and CDR2 is FYEKMQ in the germline V gene (reference sequence). Trimming took 2 bases from V and 4 from J, leaving 14 bases between them. The CDR3 runs to 15 residues. The CDR3 region is CASSLLLGGGETQYF. CDR3 DNA: TGTGCCAGCAGCTTACTCCTAGGGGGAGGAGAGACCCAGTACTTC.

This chain links TRBV4-2 with TRBJ2-5; 10 positions agree with TRBD1. With V trimmed by 3 bases and J by 1 base, 5 bases remained unmatched. There are 16 residues in the CDR3. Germline CDR1 LGHNA, CDR2 YNFKEQ. For the CDR3, the DNA is TGTGCCAGCAGCCAGACGGGACAGGGGTTCCAAGAGACCCAGTACTTC. This sequence encodes CASSQTGQGFQETQYF.

This clonotype has a count of ten or more. The chain recombines TRBV2 with TRBJ2-1; D uncertain. There are 14 residues in the CDR3. Germline V gives CDR1 SNHLY, CDR2 FYNNEI. The V end was cut by 0 bases, the J end by 5 bases, with 8 bases between. For the CDR3, the DNA is TGTGCCAGCAGTGAAGCGTCGCCAGACAATGAGCAGTTCTTC. Its protein is CASSEASPDNEQFF.

The chain uses TRBV21-1 and TRBJ2-7. TRBV21-1 is a documented pseudogene. The CDR3 is 12 residues long. CDR3 DNA sequence: TGTGCCAGCAGCAATGCGTTCCACGAGCAGTACTTC. Its translation: CASSNAFHEQYF.

The chain has TRBV20-1 and TRBJ1-5, with 12 bases aligning to TRBD1. Germline V gives CDR1 DFQATT, CDR2 SNEGSKA (reference sequence). This CDR3 comprises 16 residues. The trim removed 4 bases at V and 3 bases at J, leaving 7 bases unmatched. This chain's CDR3 is CSATRGQGANNQPQHF. In DNA form, the CDR3 reads TGCAGTGCTACCAGGGGACAGGGGGCGAACAATCAGCCCCAGCATTTT.

This clonotype was observed a few times. J is TRBJ2-7 and V is TRBV25-1; 7 bases agree with TRBD2. The CDR3 sequence is 15 residues long. The V gene end was trimmed by 2 bases and the J gene end by 4 bases; junction bases not matched to a gene: 8. Germline V gene data show CDR1 as MGHDK and CDR2 as SYGVNS. CDR3 bases: TGTGCCAGCAGTGAAAGTGGAGGGAGGGTGTACGAGCAGTACTTC. Protein: CASSESGGRVYEQYF.

The chain has TRBV20-1 and TRBJ2-3; 11 nucleotides line up with TRBD2. Germline V gene lookup returns CDR1 DFQATT and CDR2 SNEGSKA (reference sequence). The CDR3 has 19 residues. J was trimmed by 2 bases and V by 1 base; bases with no gene match: 14. Here the CDR3 DNA reads TGCAGTGCTAGAGGGCAGCCGGTTACTAGCGGGGGTTTCACAGATACGCAGTATTTT. This gives the protein CSARGQPVTSGGFTDTQYF.

The chain uses TRBV27 and TRBJ2-5; 7 positions agree with TRBD2. This CDR3 has 15 amino acids. After removal of 5 bases from V and 5 bases from J, the junction contained 11 bases not matched to a gene. From germline, CDR1 is MNHEY and CDR2 SMNVEV (reference sequence). The CDR3 nucleotides are TGTGCCAGCAGTCCTCGACTAGCTGTCCCGGAGACCCAGTACTTC. This codes for CASSPRLAVPETQYF.

The chain links TRBV3-1 to TRBJ2-5; D not certain. Trimming removed 3 bases from V and 5 bases from J, with 13 bases in between. CDR3 length equals 14 residues. CDR1 LGHDT and CDR2 YNNKEL come from the germline V gene (reference sequence). The CDR3 DNA reads as TGTGCCAGCAGCCAGCTGGACGGGCGGGAGACCCAGTACTTC. It specifies CASSQLDGRETQYF.

This clonotype has only a few counts. The chain has TRBV6-1 and TRBJ1-6; no firm D call. Between the trimmed V and J ends, which lost 3 bases and 5 bases, there was a span of 11 bases. In germline, CDR1 is MNHNS, CDR2 SASEGT. The CDR3 consists of 15 residues. CDR3 sequence (DNA): TGTGCCAGCAGTGATCGGCAGGCGAATAATTCACCCCTCCACTTT. Protein: CASSDRQANNSPLHF.

This clonotype was picked up one time. The chain links TRBV5-1 to TRBJ2-1; TRBD2 agrees at 13 bases. The CDR3 length is 16 residues. Per the germline V gene, CDR1 is SGHRS and CDR2 is YFSETQ. Trimming took 4 bases from V and 7 from J; bases not matched to a gene: 8. CDR3 region: CASSRTSGGTWNEQFF. Written as DNA, the CDR3 is TGCGCCAGCAGCCGGACTAGCGGGGGCACTTGGAATGAGCAGTTCTTC.

The gene calls are TRBV12-3 or TRBV12-4 and TRBJ2-2; no definite D call. Between the trimmed V and J ends, which lost 3 bases and 3 bases, there was a span of 14 bases. The CDR3 extends over 16 amino acids. DNA for the CDR3: TGTGCCAGCAGTTTCACCGGGTCAAGGCACACCGGGGAGCTGTTTTTT. As protein: CASSFTGSRHTGELFF.

There are a few counts of this clonotype. J is TRBJ2-1 and V is TRBV7-9; the match to TRBD1 covers 7 bases. CDR1 and CDR2 (germline): SEHNR, FQNEAQ (reference sequence). V dropped 8 bases and J dropped 2; count of bases not matched to a gene: 6. The CDR3 is made up of 14 amino acids. CDR3 coding DNA: TGTGCCAGCGCGCCAGGGGGACCCTACAATGAGCAGTTCTTC. It translates to CASAPGGPYNEQFF.

The chain is built from TRBV29-1 and TRBJ1-2, with D uncertain. In germline, CDR1 is SQVTM, CDR2 ANQGSEA. With 4 bases removed from V and 7 bases from J, the gap between germline ends came to 13 bases. CDR3 length: 12 amino acids. The CDR3 loop is CSVGVAASGYTF. Here the CDR3 DNA reads TGCAGCGTTGGGGTCGCAGCGTCTGGCTACACCTTC.

On this clonotype itself: The junction departs from germline at one end; a sequencing error may be responsible. The chain joins TRBV10-3 to TRBJ1-1; TRBD1 might be the D (6 bases). In germline, CDR1 is ENHRY, CDR2 SYGVKD. The CDR3 runs 16 residues. The CDR3 is CAISDPKGGRNSEAFF. The CDR3 coding sequence is TGTGCCATCAGTGACCCTAAGGGGGGTCGTAACAGTGAAGCTTTCTTT.

As concerns this clonotype: One end of the junction fails to match germline, which may point to a read error. V is TRBV12-3 or TRBV12-4 and J is TRBJ1-1; D unclear. This CDR3 comprises 13 residues. CDR3 DNA: TGTGTCAGCAGCCCAGACCCGGACACTGAAGCTTTCTTT. Its translation: CVSSPDPDTEAFF.

A few counts support this clonotype. The gene calls are TRBV3-1 and TRBJ2-3; 11 nucleotides agree with TRBD2. V lost 1 base and J lost 2; bases outside the gene matches: 2. Germline loops: CDR1 LGHDT, CDR2 YNNKEL (reference sequence). CDR3 length equals 16 residues. Here the CDR3 reads CASSQGGLAATDTQYF. The CDR3 bases are TGTGCCAGCAGCCAAGGGGGACTAGCGGCCACAGATACGCAGTATTTT.

This clonotype was detected once. J is TRBJ1-2 and V is TRBV29-1; the D is unclear. This CDR3 comprises 12 residues. The ends were cut back, 7 bases at V and 2 bases at J, with 11 bases in the middle. The germline CDR1 and CDR2 sequences are SQVTM and ANQGSEA. Here the CDR3 reads CSASGGNYGYTF. The CDR3 DNA reads as TGCAGCGCCTCGGGAGGGAACTATGGCTACACCTTC. The variable domain in full, with the rest retrieved from reference TRBV29-1 and TRBJ1-2, is SAVISQKPSRDICQRGTSLTIQCQVDSQVTMMFWYRQQPGQSLTLIATANQGSEATYESGFVIDKFPISRPNLTFSTLTVSNMSPEDSSIYLCSASGGNYGYTFGSGTRLTVV.

The chain couples TRBV5-1 to TRBJ2-1, with a possible D match to TRBD2 (5 bases). The ends were cut back, 6 bases at V and 7 bases at J, with 14 bases in the middle. This CDR3 has 13 residues. Germline loops: CDR1 SGHRS, CDR2 YFSETQ. Here the CDR3 reads CASNPGSGNEQFF. For the CDR3, the DNA is TGCGCCAGCAACCCTGGATCGGGGAATGAGCAGTTCTTC.

In this sample, this clonotype turned up a few times. This sequence joins TRBV6-1 and TRBJ2-5; D perhaps matches TRBD1 (6 bases). The CDR3 loop spans 14 amino acids. Germline CDR1 reads MNHNS; CDR2 reads SASEGT. Trimming took 9 bases from V and 5 from J, leaving 19 bases between them. This CDR3 reads CASERSRGRETQYF. CDR3 coding DNA: TGTGCCAGTGAACGGAGCAGGGGCCGGGAGACCCAGTACTTC.

V is TRBV7-9 and J is TRBJ1-4, with unresolved D. Germline values: CDR1 SEHNR, CDR2 FQNEAQ (reference sequence). Trimming stripped 5 bases from V and 6 bases from J, with 10 bases between. The CDR3 length is 13 residues. The CDR3 coding sequence is TGTGCCAGCAGCGGAAGGCTTGATGAAAAACTGTTTTTT. It specifies CASSGRLDEKLFF. The full variable domain, its missing parts supplied by reference TRBV7-9 and TRBJ1-4, is DTGVSQNPRHKITKRGQNVTFRCDPISEHNRLYWYRQTLGQGPEFLTYFQNEAQLEKSRLLSDRFSAERPKGSFSTLEIQRTEQGDSAMYLCASSGRLDEKLFFGSGTQLSVL.